This T cell receptor (beta chain) came from a study of molecular identifiers for immune sequencing clone quantification. Bulk libraries came from a prior protocol with listed TCR primers. MiXCR, applied by TCRdb to the PCR reads, yields one record per CDR3 protein. The repertoire holds around 480,000 distinct CDR3 sequences, under 30% seen once, with approximately 0.76% in the top ten. This clonotype was observed many times. Germline CDR1 and CDR2: MNHEY and SMNVEV (reference sequence). V was pared by 6 bases and J by 4 bases, with 13 bases between. The CDR3 has 15 residues. The J gene is TRBJ2-6, the V gene TRBV27; D remains ambiguous. Sequencing was performed on naive CD8+ T cells from blood, with Jurkat cell RNA spiked in. Regarding subset: FACS-sorted CD8+CD4-CCR7+CD45RA+ naive T cells. This receptor was taken from a human donor in good health. Some libraries in this study had Jurkat cell RNA spiked in. CDR3 coding DNA: TGTGCCAGCAGCCGACCCTTTGCCGGGGCCAACGTCCTGACTTTC. Translation: CASSRPFAGANVLTF.